This TCR beta chain derives from a study of regulatory T cells in long-lasting Graves disease. As for the study in general: Graves' patients with a new diagnosis had received antithyroid drugs under 3 months. Study-level findings and limits: There were preferences for TRBV28, TRBJ1-2 and TRBJ2-5 in persistent disease. The persistent group shared about 2,700 public clonotypes, more than the approximately 890 shared by new patients.

To make TCR beta libraries, researchers used iRepertoire HTBI primers and Arm-PCR of CDR3 regions. One entry per CDR3 protein, called by TCRdb with MiXCR from the multiplex PCR reads. The data contain about half a million distinct CDR3 sequences, 12% of them singletons. As for time point: newly diagnosed GD, antithyroid drugs for less than 3 months. RNA isolated from PBMCs was used to make the TCR library. This CDR3 is built from 13 residues. The germline V gene encodes CDR1 LGHDT and CDR2 YNNKEL (reference sequence). Concerning this clonotype: No antigen is known for it. The junction departs from the called germline gene at one end, perhaps through a read error.

These records were also assigned to another study, of T cells in Graves' hyperthyroidism and ophthalmopathy. This second study says: During a first-round RT-PCR of the TCR CDR3, the HTBI primer set was used.

This sample comprised peripheral blood mononuclear cells (PBMCs), obtained at new diagnosis, from a patient treated with antithyroid drugs. This receptor was identified in a woman in her twenties or thirties with Graves disease. V and J are TRBV3-1 and TRBJ1-5; 7 nucleotides align to TRBD1. This CDR3 reads CASSQGGGQPQHF. The CDR3 region has the DNA TGTGCCAGCAGTCAAGGGGGCGGTCAGCCCCAGCATTTT.